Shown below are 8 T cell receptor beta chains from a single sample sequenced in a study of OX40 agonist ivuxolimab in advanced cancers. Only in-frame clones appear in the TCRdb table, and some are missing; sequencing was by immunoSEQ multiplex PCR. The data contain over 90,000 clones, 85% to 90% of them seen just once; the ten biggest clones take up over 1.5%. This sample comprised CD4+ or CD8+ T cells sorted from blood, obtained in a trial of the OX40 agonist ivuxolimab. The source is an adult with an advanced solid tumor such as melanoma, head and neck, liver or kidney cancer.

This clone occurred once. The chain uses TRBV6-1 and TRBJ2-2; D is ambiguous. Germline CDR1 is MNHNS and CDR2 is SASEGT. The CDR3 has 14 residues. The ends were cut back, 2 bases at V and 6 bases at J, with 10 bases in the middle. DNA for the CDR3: TGTGCCAGCAGTGAATCAACCGATCCCGGGGAGCTGTTTTTT. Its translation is CASSESTDPGELFF.

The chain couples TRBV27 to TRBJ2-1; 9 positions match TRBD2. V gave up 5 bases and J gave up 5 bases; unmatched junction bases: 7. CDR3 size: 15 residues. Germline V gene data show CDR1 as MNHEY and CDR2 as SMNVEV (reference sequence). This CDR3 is CASSVAGAGDNEQFF. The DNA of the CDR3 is TGTGCCAGCAGTGTAGCGGGAGCCGGGGACAATGAGCAGTTCTTC.

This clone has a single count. The CDR3 spells CASTPPLTARTDTQYF. The CDR3 nucleotides read TGTGCCAGCACCCCCCCCCTGACGGCCCGCACAGATACGCAGTATTTT. The rearrangement links TRBV28 to TRBJ2-3, with D hard to call. This CDR3 has 16 amino acids. Germline CDR1 and CDR2: MDHEN and SYDVKM. V lost 7 bases and J 1 base, leaving 18 bases between the germline ends. Complete variable domain (other parts from reference TRBV28 and TRBJ2-3): DVKVTQSSRYLVKRTGEKVFLECVQDMDHENMFWYRQDPGLGLRLIYFSYDVKMKEKGDIPEGYSVSREKKERFSLILESASTNQTSMYLCASTPPLTARTDTQYFGPGTRLTVL.

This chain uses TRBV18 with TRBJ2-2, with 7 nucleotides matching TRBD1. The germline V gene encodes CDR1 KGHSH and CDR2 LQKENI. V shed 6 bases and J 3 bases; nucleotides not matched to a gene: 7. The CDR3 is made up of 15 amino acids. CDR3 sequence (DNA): TGTGCCAGCTCTTCAGGGGGTACGGACACCGGGGAGCTGTTTTTT. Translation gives CASSSGGTDTGELFF.

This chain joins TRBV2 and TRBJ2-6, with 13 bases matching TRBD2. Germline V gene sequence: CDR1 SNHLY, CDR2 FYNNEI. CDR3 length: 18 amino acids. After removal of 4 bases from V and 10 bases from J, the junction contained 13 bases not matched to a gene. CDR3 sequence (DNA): TGTGCCAGCAGTGCCCAGGGGACTAGCGGGATTGGAAATAACGTCCTGACTTTC. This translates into CASSAQGTSGIGNNVLTF.

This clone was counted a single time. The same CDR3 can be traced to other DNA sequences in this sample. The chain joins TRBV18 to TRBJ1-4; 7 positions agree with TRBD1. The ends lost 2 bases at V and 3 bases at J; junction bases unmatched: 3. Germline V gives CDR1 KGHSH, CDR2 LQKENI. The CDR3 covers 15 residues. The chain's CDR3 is CASSPSGQPNEKLFF. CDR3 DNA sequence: TGTGCCAGCTCACCATCGGGACAGCCTAATGAAAAACTGTTTTTT.

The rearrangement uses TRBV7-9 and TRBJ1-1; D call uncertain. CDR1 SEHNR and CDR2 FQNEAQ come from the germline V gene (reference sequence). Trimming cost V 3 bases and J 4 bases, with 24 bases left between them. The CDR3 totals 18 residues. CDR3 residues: CASSFGPGGIGSTTEAFF. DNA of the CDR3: TGTGCCAGCAGCTTTGGCCCCGGAGGAATTGGGTCGACCACTGAAGCTTTCTTT.

The CDR3 DNA is TGTGCCAGCAGTTTATTCCAGCACTCCTACAATGAGCAGTTCTTC. This translates into CASSLFQHSYNEQFF. The genes are TRBV28 and TRBJ2-1; D is unresolved. Trimming removed 1 base from V and 0 bases from J, with 7 bases in between. The CDR3 is 15 amino acids. Looked up from germline, CDR1 is MDHEN and CDR2 is SYDVKM.